This T cell receptor beta chain originates from a study of T cell changes during pregnancy in multiple sclerosis. The V end was cut by 10 bases, the J end by 4 bases, with 14 bases between. This CDR3 has 12 residues. Germline CDR1 reads SNHLY; CDR2 reads FYNNEI. Sequencing used immunoSEQ multiplex PCR; TCRdb keeps in-frame clones, though not all of them. The table has around 38,000 clones, 92% seen once; the top ten hold more than 5%. The gene calls are TRBV2 and TRBJ2-7; TRBD2 is a possible D gene (6 bases). The starting material was CD8+ T cells from peripheral blood mononuclear cells, obtained in the third trimester of pregnancy. This clonotype was obtained from a female donor with multiple sclerosis, enrolled in a pregnancy study. This CDR3 reads CATRIGGYEQYF. DNA of the CDR3: TGTGCCACCCGTATCGGGGGTTACGAGCAGTACTTC.